This T cell receptor (beta chain) was captured by sequencing in a study of shared clonotypes between healthy human individuals (dated by TCRdb to 2018 to 2021). Concerning the study at large: The cohort included a few men and two women between 18 and 49 years of age. For each donor, CD4 naive and CD4 memory were each run on three plates, CD8 naive on two plates, and CD8 memory on one plate. The study deeply sequenced blood TCR repertoires of five healthy adults to estimate repertoire size and the extent of clonotype sharing between individuals. To increase sequencing depth and limit assay-specific biases, different laboratories used diverse techniques to prepare libraries and sequence TCR repertoires. Between about 0.9 and 10 billion PBMCs per donor were obtained by leukapheresis.

The trim is 5 bases for V and 0 bases for J, with a gap of 14 bases between the germline ends. Reading the germline V gene (reference sequence) gives CDR1 SEHNR and CDR2 FQNEAQ. The CDR3 goes from the cysteine to the phenylalanine over 16 residues. The read is trimmed to its CDR3 DNA, 48 bases read in frame from base 1. Broader findings and caveats from the paper: Sampling was restricted to blood, and TCR repertoires in tissues likely differ from the TCR repertoires found in blood. Across four donors, roughly 5% of naive CD4, 3.5% of naive CD8, 2% to 2.5% of memory CD4, and under 0.45% of memory CD8 clonotypes were shared. Compared with non-shared clonotypes, the clonotypes found in all four sorted-subset donors had higher generation probabilities. Pairwise subsampling led to the expectation that sequencing depth would affect the degree of clonotype sharing among donors. Larger estimated clonotype richness was generally found for naive subsets than for memory subsets. Because the study included only a small number of donors, the genetic and exposure-history diversity represented was limited. Even with the large sequencing depth, rarefaction of the sorted-subset datasets indicated that sequencing was incomplete.

The donors were healthy, HIV-negative adults with no recently reported acute infections or vaccinations. Every donor was a Caucasian adult living in Nashville, Tennessee, USA. CD8 memory samples consisted of magnetically selected CD45RO+ cells combined with CCR7-negative CD45RA+ effector memory (TemRA) cells. Blood was collected by leukapheresis, and PBMCs were isolated by Ficoll-Histopaque density gradient centrifugation and then cryopreserved in liquid nitrogen vapor phase. Analytical flow cytometry was used to check the purity and quantity of each magnetically sorted T cell population. Genomic DNA was isolated from every sorted fraction and measured by UV absorbance on a Nanodrop 2000c. Regarding this clone: The antigen it recognizes is unknown. Within one base of it there is no much larger clone, and no base qualities were kept.

Using the deep immunoSEQ assay, multiplex PCR amplified TCR CDR3 regions from genomic DNA. Extracted genomic DNA from each cell subset was distributed evenly across all wells of several immunoSEQ 96-well plates, and each plate was treated as a replicate. Each replicate PCR for sorted subsets received approximately 200 ng genomic DNA, equal to about 30,000 T cell genomes. Purified libraries were measured with a Qubit 3.0 fluorometer, size-checked on a Bioanalyzer 2100, and measured again with the KAPA Library Quantification kit. Every immunoSEQ 96-well plate was sequenced on a separate single-read 150-cycle Illumina NextSeq 550 flow cell. Per the source publication's procedure: Because the immunoSEQ output held only junctional sequences and lacked quality scores, the filtering could not match the filtering applied to full-length reads. Sequences were annotated with PyIR, a Python wrapper for IgBLAST v1.9, using IMGT germline references to assign V/J genes and CDR3. Reads were filtered out if the reads had weak V/J assignments (E-value above 1e-6), no CDR3, stop codons, out-of-frame junctions, or ambiguous translated residues. V3J clonotypes were defined as sequences sharing the same inferred V gene, J gene, and CDR3 amino acid sequence. To compute the percentage overlap between repertoires, the number of shared unique clonotypes was divided by the size of the smaller repertoire. Three approaches were used to assess repertoire richness: RTK rarefaction, the Chao1 estimator, and Recon v2.1 estimates of unobserved clonotypes. Generation probabilities were computed with OLGA for all TCRbeta clonotypes obtained by the gDNA method from four donors. TCRdb provides this immuneACCESS table in a form limited to in-frame rearrangements. Some clones are lacking; in checked studies, under half of them reflect an unresolved V gene, and why the rest are absent is not known. V, J and clone size reflect that table, while D and trimming were determined from the DNA. The sample table shows 85,000 to 100,000 clones, and approximately 75% are seen once. In total, the top ten clones hold about 50% of the sample.

The receptor's source is a man younger than 45 in good health. The rearrangement joined TRBV7-9 to TRBJ2-1, with TRBD1 tentatively as D gene (5 bases match). Source material: memory CD8+ T cells sorted from blood. The sample's cell subset or site, from its label and the paper: CD45RO+ cells pooled with CCR7-negative TemRA cells. The base sequence is TGTGCCAGCAGCGGCCCCCAGGGAAGCTCCTACAATGAGCAGTTCTTC. This translates into CASSGPQGSSYNEQFF.